The 13 T cell receptor beta chains presented below share a single source sample, sequenced in a study of T cells after yellow fever vaccination (dated by TCRdb to about 2019). The library was prepared using 5' RACE. The data were produced on an Illumina NovaSeq 6000. TCRdb redid the processing of the public reads, applying fastp at Q25 and MiXCR, and retained in-frame beta chains. Each entry is one CDR3 protein sequence, shown with its most common DNA and genes. Recorded for this sample are approximately 300,000 distinct CDR3 sequences; roughly 10% of them occurred a single time. Under 4% of the sample is taken by the ten largest. This sample's treatment or condition label indicates: live attenuated yellow fever vaccine strain. Material: CD4+ T cells sorted from PBMCs, obtained 45 days after the yellow fever booster vaccination. The receptors stem from a man younger than 35 who received the YFV17D yellow fever vaccine.

There are many counts of this clonotype. J is TRBJ1-1 and V is TRBV29-1; 7 bases line up with TRBD1. The CDR3 spans 15 residues. V lost 7 bases, J lost 0 bases, and 11 bases stayed unmatched. Germline-derived CDR1 and CDR2 are SQVTM and ANQGSEA. CDR3 sequence: CSARQGWGMNTEAFF. Here the CDR3 DNA reads TGCAGCGCGAGACAGGGTTGGGGCATGAACACTGAAGCTTTCTTT.

The chain links TRBV5-1 to TRBJ1-4; TRBD1 might be the D (5 bases). The CDR3 contains 13 residues. V dropped 2 bases and J dropped 8 bases, with 10 bases sitting between them. Germline V gives CDR1 SGHRS, CDR2 YFSETQ. CDR3 bases: TGCGCCAGCAGCTTTGGGGGTACCGAAAAACTGTTTTTT. This gives the protein CASSFGGTEKLFF.

The chain employs TRBV15 and TRBJ1-5; weak D call: TRBD1 (6 bases). The CDR3 sequence is 18 residues long. Germline-derived CDR1 and CDR2 are LNHNV and YYDKDF (reference sequence). V lost 1 base and J lost 7, with 23 bases in between. In DNA form, the CDR3 reads TGTGCCACCAGCAGAGGGTTTAGGCACAGGGAAACGGTCCAGCCCCAGCATTTT. Protein product: CATSRGFRHRETVQPQHF.

The chain couples TRBV10-3 to TRBJ2-2, with 9 nucleotides matching TRBD2. Trimming cost V 3 bases and J 8 bases; bases outside gene matches: 7. CDR3 length: 15 amino acids. Germline V lookup: CDR1 ENHRY, CDR2 SYGVKD. The CDR3 DNA is TGTGCCATCAGTGACCGGCGGGGGGGCCCAGGGGAGCTGTTTTTT. Translation: CAISDRRGGPGELFF.

V usage is TRBV19 and J usage is TRBJ2-3, with 10 bases fitting TRBD1. The CDR3 has 14 amino acids. CDR1 and CDR2 from the germline V gene are LNHDA and SQIVND (reference sequence). Losses at the gene ends were 11 bases for V and 1 base for J; bases not matched to a gene: 6. The CDR3 coding sequence is TGTGCCTCCTCCGGGACAGGGGGCACAGATACGCAGTATTTT. Protein sequence: CASSGTGGTDTQYF.

The chain links TRBV6-6 to TRBJ1-6; 7 bases fit TRBD1. CDR1 and CDR2 (germline): MNHNY, SVGAGI (reference sequence). V was pared by 5 bases and J by 10 bases, with 11 bases of the junction left unmatched. The CDR3 totals 15 residues. Here the CDR3 reads CASSNEQGSGSPLHF. DNA of the CDR3: TGTGCCAGCAGTAACGAACAGGGGTCCGGCTCACCCCTCCACTTT.

This clonotype was found a few times. The rearrangement joins TRBV5-1 to TRBJ1-1, with TRBD1 matching over 7 bases. Trimming removed 4 bases from V and 3 bases from J; junction bases left unmatched: 9. The CDR3 spans 15 residues. Germline CDR1 reads SGHRS; CDR2 reads YFSETQ. The CDR3 reads CASSAQGLKDTEAFF. The CDR3 DNA follows: TGCGCCAGCAGCGCACAGGGGTTGAAGGACACTGAAGCTTTCTTT. The whole variable domain, remainder taken from reference TRBV5-1 and TRBJ1-1, is KAGVTQTPRYLIKTRGQQVTLSCSPISGHRSVSWYQQTPGQGLQFLFEYFSETQRNKGNFPGRFSGRQFSNSRSEMNVSTLELGDSALYLCASSAQGLKDTEAFFGQGTRLTVV.

There are a few counts of this clonotype. V and J are TRBV12-5 and TRBJ2-2, with 10 bases fitting TRBD1. The CDR3 consists of 15 residues. J gave up 3 bases and V 7 bases, and 5 bases lay outside the gene matches. Germline-derived CDR1 and CDR2 are LGHNT and FRNRAP. Here the CDR3 reads CASAWGQGYTGELFF. The CDR3 nucleotides read TGTGCTAGTGCCTGGGGACAGGGGTACACCGGGGAGCTGTTTTTT.

Many counts were recorded for this clonotype. The chain couples TRBV3-1 to TRBJ1-5; D unclear. The CDR3 length is 12 residues. The germline CDR1 and CDR2 sequences are LGHDT and YNNKEL (reference sequence). Trimming pared 4 bases from V and 2 bases from J, leaving 3 bases between. CDR3 nucleotides: TGTGCCAGCAGCCGGGGCAATCAGCCCCAGCATTTT. Its translation: CASSRGNQPQHF.

The sample holds a few counts of this clonotype. This chain connects TRBV27 to TRBJ2-4; possible D gene TRBD1, 6 bases. The CDR3 has 16 amino acids. The V gene's germline CDR1 is MNHEY and CDR2 SMNVEV (reference sequence). The ends were cut back, 5 bases at V and 9 bases at J, with 23 bases in the middle. The CDR3 protein is CASSLSGQGPYSIQYF. The CDR3 DNA sequence: TGTGCCAGCAGTCTCTCGGGTCAGGGGCCTTATAGCATTCAGTACTTC.

The table lists this clonotype with a few counts. J is TRBJ2-3 and V is TRBV15; the match to TRBD2 covers 15 bases. Germline CDR1 and CDR2: LNHNV and YYDKDF (reference sequence). The V gene end was trimmed by 3 bases and the J gene end by 2 bases; junction bases not matched to a gene: 9. The CDR3 has 19 amino acids. The CDR3 sequence: CATSRAPGLAGGITDTQYF. CDR3 DNA: TGTGCCACCAGCAGGGCCCCGGGACTAGCGGGGGGAATCACAGATACGCAGTATTTT.

This clonotype was recorded a few times. The chain couples TRBV11-2 to TRBJ2-3; D unresolved. Trimming shortened V by 3 bases and J by 4 bases, and 11 bases separated the two germline ends. This CDR3 comprises 14 residues. Germline CDR1 is SGHAT and CDR2 is FQNNGV. CDR3 sequence reads: CASSFNRVADTQYF. The CDR3 coding sequence is TGTGCCAGCAGCTTTAATAGGGTTGCAGATACGCAGTATTTT.

The rearrangement uses TRBV20-1 and TRBJ1-5, with TRBD1 identical over 10 bases. The germline CDR1 and CDR2 sequences are DFQATT and SNEGSKA (reference sequence). V dropped 2 bases and J dropped 7; count of bases not matched to a gene: 5. This CDR3 spans 14 amino acids. The CDR3, as DNA: TGCAGTGCTAGATCGTGGGACAGGGGACAGCCCCAGCATTTT. Translating it yields CSARSWDRGQPQHF.